A single sample gave rise to the 14 T cell receptor beta chains below, sequenced in a study of OX40 agonist ivuxolimab in advanced cancers. The assay was immunoSEQ multiplex PCR, and TCRdb's table has in-frame clones only and misses some. The sample includes 70,000 or so clones, around 87% of them seen just once. The sequencing here drew on CD4+ or CD8+ T cells sorted from blood, taken in a trial of the OX40 agonist ivuxolimab. These receptors originate from an adult with an advanced solid tumor such as melanoma, head and neck, liver or kidney cancer.

The chain uses TRBV27 and TRBJ2-2, with 13 bases matching TRBD2. Per the germline V gene, CDR1 is MNHEY and CDR2 is SMNVEV (reference sequence). Unmatched junction bases numbered 3, after V lost 5 bases and J lost 3 bases. This CDR3 spans 16 amino acids. The CDR3 DNA sequence: TGTGCCAGCAGTACCGGACTAGCGGGAGACACCGGGGAGCTGTTTTTT. Translating gives CASSTGLAGDTGELFF.

The chain employs TRBV19 and TRBJ1-5; the D gene is possibly TRBD1 (6 bases). This CDR3 has 14 amino acids. Germline CDR1 and CDR2: LNHDA and SQIVND (reference sequence). V lost 5 bases and J 5 bases, leaving 13 bases between the germline ends. CDR3 nucleotide sequence: TGTGCCAGTAGTTCCCGGACAGAATATCAGCCCCAGCATTTT. Translated, it gives CASSSRTEYQPQHF.

This sequence joins TRBV14 and TRBJ2-2; 8 nucleotides match TRBD2. The germline CDR1 and CDR2 sequences are SGHDN and FVKESK. After removal of 4 bases from V and 5 bases from J, the junction contained 6 bases not matched to a gene. The CDR3 sequence is 15 residues long. CDR3 DNA sequence: TGTGCCAGCAGCCGACAGCGGGGGCGGACCGGGGAGCTGTTTTTT. Translated: CASSRQRGRTGELFF.

V usage is TRBV12-5 and J usage is TRBJ2-3, with 11 bases lining up with TRBD2. V trimming: 1 base; J trimming: 0 bases; junction bases outside the gene matches: 0. This CDR3 contains 16 residues. Per germline, CDR1 LGHNT and CDR2 FRNRAP. CDR3 sequence reads: CASGLGLAGSTDTQYF. The CDR3 DNA reads TGTGCTAGTGGTTTGGGACTAGCGGGGAGCACAGATACGCAGTATTTT.

The chain combines TRBV19 with TRBJ2-1, with TRBD2 matching over 10 bases. CDR3 length: 16 amino acids. Unmatched junction bases numbered 11, after V lost 4 bases and J lost 8 bases. From germline, CDR1 is LNHDA and CDR2 SQIVND (reference sequence). The CDR3 protein is CASSTLERGGSHEQFF. The CDR3 nucleotides are TGTGCCAGTAGTACACTAGAGCGGGGGGGATCACATGAGCAGTTCTTC.

J is TRBJ1-5 and V is TRBV4-1; D is unresolved. The V end was cut by 3 bases, the J end by 4 bases, with 13 bases between. Germline V gene data show CDR1 as MGHRA and CDR2 as YSYEKL. The CDR3 consists of 15 residues. The CDR3 loop reads CASSHPGIGNQPQHF. The CDR3 DNA follows: TGCGCCAGCAGCCACCCCGGCATCGGGAATCAGCCCCAGCATTTT.

V usage is TRBV15 and J usage is TRBJ2-7; 7 bases align to TRBD1. The V gene end was trimmed by 4 bases and the J gene end by 7 bases; junction bases not matched to a gene: 10. Germline V gene lookup returns CDR1 LNHNV and CDR2 YYDKDF (reference sequence). The CDR3 contains 14 residues. CDR3 amino acids: CATSINRGQGEQYF. The CDR3 DNA sequence: TGTGCCACCAGCATTAACAGGGGCCAAGGTGAGCAGTACTTC. The entire variable domain, with the rest obtained from reference TRBV15 and TRBJ2-7, is as follows: DAMVIQNPRYQVTQFGKPVTLSCSQTLNHNVMYWYQQKSSQAPKLLFHYYDKDFNNEADTPDNFQSRRPNTSFCFLDIRSPGLGDTAMYLCATSINRGQGEQYFGPGTRLTVT.

V and J are TRBV6-1 and TRBJ2-6, with 9 bases identical to TRBD1. The CDR3 consists of 18 residues. Germline V CDR1 and CDR2: MNHNS, SASEGT. J gave up 2 bases and V 2 bases, and 7 bases lay outside the gene matches. The DNA of the CDR3 is TGTGCCAGCAGTGAAACCGGACAGGGGAGGACTGGGGCCAACGTCCTGACTTTC. Translation: CASSETGQGRTGANVLTF.

The gene calls are TRBV7-3 and TRBJ2-3; 7 bases align to TRBD2. The CDR3 loop spans 16 amino acids. Germline V gene lookup returns CDR1 SGHTA and CDR2 FQGTGA. With 2 bases clipped from V and 5 bases from J, the junction kept 10 bases outside the gene matches. For the CDR3, the DNA is TGTGCCAGCAGCTTAGAGGGCGGGGGTTGGTTAGATACGCAGTATTTT. The encoded protein is CASSLEGGGWLDTQYF.

The J gene is TRBJ1-1, the V gene TRBV7-9; 10 bases are a match to TRBD1. V was clipped by 5 bases and J by 3 bases; unmatched bases: 6. Germline assignment: CDR1 SEHNR and CDR2 FQNEAQ (reference sequence). The CDR3 runs to 15 residues. The CDR3 spells CASSNTGTGDTEAFF. CDR3 sequence (DNA): TGTGCCAGCAGCAACACCGGGACAGGGGACACTGAAGCTTTCTTT.

This chain connects TRBV27 to TRBJ2-7; TRBD2 agrees at 9 bases. The junction had 11 bases not matched to a gene; V was cut back by 6 bases and J by 2 bases. The CDR3 extends over 16 amino acids. CDR1 MNHEY and CDR2 SMNVEV come from the germline V gene (reference sequence). The CDR3 region is CASRQLGLALTYEQYF. The CDR3 DNA reads as TGTGCCAGCAGGCAATTAGGACTAGCGCTTACCTACGAGCAGTACTTC.

This clone occurred once. This rearrangement joins TRBV5-1 to TRBJ2-7; D call uncertain. Trimming left V 3 bases short and J 3 bases short, with 13 bases between. The germline V gene encodes CDR1 SGHRS and CDR2 YFSETQ. The CDR3 is 14 residues long. This CDR3 reads CASSSIASYYEQYF. Here the CDR3 DNA reads TGCGCCAGCAGCTCAATAGCCTCCTACTACGAGCAGTACTTC.

The V call is TRBV25-1, the J call TRBJ1-2, with 9 bases fitting TRBD1. Germline CDR1 MGHDK, CDR2 SYGVNS. The CDR3 is made up of 14 amino acids. Germline trimming cut 6 bases from V and 6 bases from J; bases unmatched to any gene: 8. The CDR3 coding sequence is TGTGCCAGCAGGGGGCATGGGACAGGGCATGGCTACACCTTC. The encoded protein is CASRGHGTGHGYTF.

V gene TRBV5-6 combines with J gene TRBJ2-5; D gene unclear. Germline-derived CDR1 and CDR2 are SGHDT and YYEEEE. The CDR3 spans 14 residues. V dropped 3 bases and J dropped 4 bases, with 13 bases sitting between them. The CDR3 sequence: CASSWWNTGETQYF. In nucleotides, the CDR3 is TGTGCCAGCAGCTGGTGGAACACCGGAGAGACCCAGTACTTC.